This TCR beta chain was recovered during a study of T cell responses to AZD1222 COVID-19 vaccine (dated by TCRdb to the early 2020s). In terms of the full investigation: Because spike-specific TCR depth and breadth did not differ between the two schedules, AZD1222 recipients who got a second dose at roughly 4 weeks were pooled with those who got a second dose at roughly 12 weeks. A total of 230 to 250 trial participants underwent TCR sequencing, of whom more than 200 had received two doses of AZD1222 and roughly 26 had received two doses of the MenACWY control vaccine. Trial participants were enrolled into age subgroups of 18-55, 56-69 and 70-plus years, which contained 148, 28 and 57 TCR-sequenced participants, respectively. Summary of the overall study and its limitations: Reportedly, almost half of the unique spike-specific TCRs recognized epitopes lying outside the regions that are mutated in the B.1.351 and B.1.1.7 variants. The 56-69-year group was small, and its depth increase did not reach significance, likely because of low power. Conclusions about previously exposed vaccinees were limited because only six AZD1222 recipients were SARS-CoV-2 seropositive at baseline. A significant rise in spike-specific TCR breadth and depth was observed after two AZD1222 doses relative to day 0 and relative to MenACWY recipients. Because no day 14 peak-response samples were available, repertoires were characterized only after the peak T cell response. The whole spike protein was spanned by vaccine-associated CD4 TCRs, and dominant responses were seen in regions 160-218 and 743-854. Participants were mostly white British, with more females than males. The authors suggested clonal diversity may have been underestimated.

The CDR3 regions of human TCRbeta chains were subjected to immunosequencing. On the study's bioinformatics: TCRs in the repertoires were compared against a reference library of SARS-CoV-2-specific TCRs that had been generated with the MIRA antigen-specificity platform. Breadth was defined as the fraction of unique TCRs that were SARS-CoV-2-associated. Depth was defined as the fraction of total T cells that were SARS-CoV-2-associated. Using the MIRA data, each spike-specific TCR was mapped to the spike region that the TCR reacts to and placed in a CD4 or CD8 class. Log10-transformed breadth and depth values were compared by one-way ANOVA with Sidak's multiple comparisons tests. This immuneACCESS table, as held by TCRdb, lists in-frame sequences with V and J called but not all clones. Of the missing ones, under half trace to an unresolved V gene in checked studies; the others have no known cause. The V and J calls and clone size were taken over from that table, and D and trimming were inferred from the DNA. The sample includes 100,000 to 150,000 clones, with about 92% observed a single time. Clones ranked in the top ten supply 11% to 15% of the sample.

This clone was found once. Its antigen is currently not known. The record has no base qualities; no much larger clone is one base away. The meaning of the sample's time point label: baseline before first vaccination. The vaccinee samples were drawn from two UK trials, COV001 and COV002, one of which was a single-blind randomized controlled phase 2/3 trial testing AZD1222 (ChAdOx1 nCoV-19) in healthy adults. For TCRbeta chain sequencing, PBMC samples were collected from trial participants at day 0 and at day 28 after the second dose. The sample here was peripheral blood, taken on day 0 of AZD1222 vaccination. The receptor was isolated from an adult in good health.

The nucleotide sequence reads as follows: TGTGCCAGCAGCTTACAGGGGGCCAGATTCACCGGGGAGCTGTTTTTT. Translation gives CASSLQGARFTGELFF. The rearranged segments are TRBV5-8 and TRBJ2-2; 9 junctional bases match TRBD1. From the cysteine through the phenylalanine, the CDR3 covers 16 amino acids. Solely the CDR3 DNA is kept, with 48 bases framed from the first base. Clipping removes 2 bases from V and 4 bases from J, with 6 as the unmatched junction base count. CDR1 SGHTS and CDR2 YDEGEE are derived from the germline V gene.